Below, 28 T cell receptor beta chains from the same sample are listed, as sequenced in a study of T cells in tuberculosis. The table came from immunoSEQ multiplex PCR; TCRdb's copy has only in-frame clones and leaves some out. The table includes tens of thousands of clones, approximately 89% detected once. The time point denotes: new active TB diagnosis, blood taken before or within 7 days of starting treatment. This specimen was PBMCs, taken at tuberculosis diagnosis. These receptors came from an adult with tuberculosis.

This clone is labeled medium-sized. The genes are TRBV6-1 and TRBJ1-2; 9 bases map to TRBD1. CDR1 MNHNS and CDR2 SASEGT come from the germline V gene. V shed 4 bases, J shed 10 bases, and the junction held 13 bases outside the gene matches. The CDR3 is 15 amino acids. CDR3 amino acids: CASSGLSGTGNIYTF. CDR3 DNA sequence: TGTGCCAGCAGTGGATTATCCGGGACAGGGAATATCTACACCTTC.

V usage is TRBV19 and J usage is TRBJ2-1; D possibly corresponds to TRBD2 (6 bases). The CDR3 spans 16 residues. Trimming took 1 base from V and 2 from J, leaving 12 bases between them. In germline, CDR1 is LNHDA, CDR2 SQIVND (reference sequence). CDR3 region: CASSIGLARAYNEQFF. CDR3 DNA sequence: TGTGCCAGTAGTATAGGGCTAGCGAGGGCCTACAATGAGCAGTTCTTC.

The chain joins TRBV29-1 to TRBJ2-1; perhaps TRBD1 as D (7 bases). The germline CDR1 and CDR2 sequences are SQVTM and ANQGSEA. Trimming pared 4 bases from V and 7 bases from J, leaving 17 bases between. This CDR3 is built from 14 residues. Here the CDR3 DNA reads TGCAGCGTTGGTTGGGCAGGGGGGTCGAATGAGCAGTTCTTC. Protein sequence: CSVGWAGGSNEQFF.

CDR3 residues: CAWRTTGSGNTIYF. In DNA, the CDR3 is TGTGCCTGGAGAACGACAGGGTCTGGAAACACCATATATTTT. The chain is built from TRBV30 and TRBJ1-3; 7 bases agree with TRBD1. Germline V gene lookup returns CDR1 GTSNPN and CDR2 SVGIG (reference sequence). CDR3 size: 14 residues. With 3 bases clipped from V and 1 base from J, the junction kept 3 bases outside the gene matches.

The chain is built from TRBV7-2 and TRBJ2-3; 11 bases match TRBD2. The CDR3 loop spans 18 amino acids. CDR1 is SGHTA and CDR2 is FQGNSA in the germline V gene. Germline trimming cut 3 bases from V and 6 bases from J; bases unmatched to any gene: 14. The CDR3 nucleotides read TGTGCCAGCAGCTTGACTAGCGGGGTGAGGGCTCCGGCGGATACGCAGTATTTT. Residues: CASSLTSGVRAPADTQYF.

The sample holds a few counts of this clone. CDR3 in amino acids: CASSTGSSYEQYV. The CDR3, as DNA: TGCGCCAGCAGTACCGGGAGCTCCTACGAGCAGTACGTC. The chain joins TRBV10-2 to TRBJ2-7; maybe TRBD2 (6 bases). CDR3 length equals 13 residues. CDR1 is WSHSY and CDR2 is SAAADI in the germline V gene. V was pared by 5 bases and J by 0 bases, with 8 bases between.

The chain uses TRBV15 and TRBJ1-4; D uncertain. V lost 1 base, J lost 5 bases, and 14 bases lay in between. The CDR3 covers 16 residues. Germline CDR1 reads LNHNV; CDR2 reads YYDKDF (reference sequence). CDR3 nucleotides: TGTGCCACCAGCAGAGGCGGTTTTACTCAAAATGAAAAACTGTTTTTT. It yields the protein CATSRGGFTQNEKLFF.

This chain joins TRBV4-2 and TRBJ1-2; D uncertain. There are 13 residues in the CDR3. Per germline, CDR1 LGHNA and CDR2 YNFKEQ. The ends were cut back, 7 bases at V and 8 bases at J, with 17 bases in the middle. The CDR3 DNA is TGTGCCAGCACCAAGACCGACTACGGAGGCTACACCTTC. Its translation is CASTKTDYGGYTF.

The chain links TRBV9 to TRBJ2-3; TRBD2 agrees at 7 bases. Trimming removed 2 bases from V and 7 bases from J; junction bases left unmatched: 13. CDR3 length: 16 residues. CDR1 SGDLS and CDR2 YYNGEE come from the germline V gene. DNA of the CDR3: TGTGCCAGCAGCGTCCAGGGACTACCCATCAGAAATACGCAGTATTTT. Translating gives CASSVQGLPIRNTQYF.

The chain couples TRBV7-8 to TRBJ1-2; 7 bases map to TRBD1. V dropped 1 base and J dropped 6; count of bases not matched to a gene: 14. The CDR3 contains 17 residues. CDR1 is SGHVS and CDR2 is FQNEAQ in the germline V gene. CDR3 in DNA: TGTGCCAGCAGCTTAGGCGTATCGGGACAGAAAATCGATGGCTACACCTTC. Amino acids: CASSLGVSGQKIDGYTF.

The count of this clone is one. The chain couples TRBV9 to TRBJ1-2; 7 bases align to TRBD1. Germline trimming cut 1 base from V and 8 bases from J; bases unmatched to any gene: 8. The germline CDR1 and CDR2 sequences are SGDLS and YYNGEE. This CDR3 is 14 amino acids long. The CDR3, as DNA: TGTGCCAGCAGCGTATCAACACAGGGGATCGGCTACACCTTC. This sequence encodes CASSVSTQGIGYTF.

This chain joins TRBV5-1 and TRBJ1-1, with D maybe TRBD1 (5 bases). From germline, CDR1 is SGHRS and CDR2 YFSETQ. V lost 10 bases and J lost 0, with 10 bases in between. CDR3 length: 12 residues. CDR3 DNA sequence: TGCGCCCCCCCGACAGTGAACACTGAAGCTTTCTTT. This codes for CAPPTVNTEAFF.

This CDR3 is CSVGGGGSTDTQYF. CDR3 nucleotides: TGCAGCGTCGGCGGGGGAGGTAGCACAGATACGCAGTATTTT. This chain uses TRBV29-1 with TRBJ2-3, with 7 bases identical to TRBD2. The CDR3 runs 14 residues. Trimming removed 6 bases from V and 0 bases from J; junction bases left unmatched: 6. Germline lookup yields CDR1 SQVTM and CDR2 ANQGSEA.

This sequence joins TRBV2 and TRBJ1-1; 7 positions match TRBD1. The CDR3 runs 13 residues. J lost 0 bases, V lost 6 bases, and 1 base had no gene match. Germline CDR1 SNHLY, CDR2 FYNNEI. CDR3 region: CASRGQLNTEAFF. The CDR3 DNA reads as TGTGCCAGCAGGGGACAGTTGAACACTGAAGCTTTCTTT.

The CDR3 loop is CASSLGRGRSDTQYF. The CDR3 bases are TGTGCCAGCAGCTTAGGCAGGGGGCGGTCAGATACGCAGTATTTT. The chain combines TRBV7-2 with TRBJ2-3; 8 nucleotides align to TRBD1. There are 15 residues in the CDR3. The germline gives CDR1 SGHTA, CDR2 FQGNSA. With 1 base clipped from V and 4 bases from J, the junction kept 4 bases outside the gene matches. Combining the CDR3 with reference TRBV7-2 and TRBJ2-3 gives the whole variable domain GAGVSQSPSNKVTEKGKDVELRCDPISGHTALYWYRQSLGQGLEFLIYFQGNSAPDKSGLPSDRFSAERTGGSVSTLTIQRTQQEDSAVYLCASSLGRGRSDTQYFGPGTRLTVL.

The chain couples TRBV4-1 to TRBJ1-2; the D is unclear. The length of the CDR3 is 15 residues. V lost 1 base and J lost 3, with 12 bases in between. Per the germline V gene, CDR1 is MGHRA and CDR2 is YSYEKL. CDR3 residues: CASSQATQNYYGYTF. Written as DNA, the CDR3 is TGCGCCAGCAGCCAAGCGACACAGAATTACTATGGCTACACCTTC.

The table lists this clone with a few counts. V and J are TRBV7-2 and TRBJ1-2, with D possibly matching TRBD1 (6 bases). The CDR3 covers 16 residues. Germline CDR1 is SGHTA and CDR2 is FQGNSA. V was clipped by 4 bases and J by 5 bases, with 20 bases between them. This chain's CDR3 is CASSSKVGGRRYGYTF. The DNA of the CDR3 is TGTGCCAGCAGCTCCAAGGTGGGGGGGCGACGGTATGGCTACACCTTC.

This clone was detected only once. This chain links TRBV25-1 with TRBJ1-6; D perhaps matches TRBD1 (5 bases). CDR3 length: 15 residues. The V end lost 3 bases, the J end lost 3 bases, and 9 bases lay between the germline ends. Germline CDR1 MGHDK, CDR2 SYGVNS. The DNA for the CDR3 is TGTGCCAGCAGTGAGAGGGACTTCTATAATTCACCCCTCCACTTT. This translates into CASSERDFYNSPLHF.

The chain recombines TRBV9 with TRBJ2-2, with D tentatively TRBD2 (5 bases). CDR1 is SGDLS and CDR2 is YYNGEE in the germline V gene. With 0 bases removed from V and 4 bases from J, the gap between germline ends came to 10 bases. The CDR3 consists of 15 residues. CDR3 DNA sequence: TGTGCCAGCAGCGTAGTCGGGGTGGGCACCGGGGAGCTGTTTTTT. Protein: CASSVVGVGTGELFF.

This rearrangement joins TRBV6-4 to TRBJ1-5, with D tentatively TRBD1 (5 bases). This CDR3 comprises 15 residues. Trimming shortened V by 1 base and J by 2 bases, and 9 bases separated the two germline ends. Germline V gene lookup returns CDR1 MRHNA and CDR2 SNTAGT. The CDR3 sequence is CASSDFSGGNQPQHF. The DNA of the CDR3 is TGTGCCAGCAGTGACTTTTCGGGGGGCAATCAGCCCCAGCATTTT.

As to this clone: No DNA is shown, since the ends of the CDR3 on it are uncertain; the CDR3 is the one TCRdb lists. The CDR3 is CATLDKVYGYTF. This chain uses TRBV2 with TRBJ1-2; the D call in the table, TRBD1, was not verified against the DNA. The CDR3 length equals 12 residues, ends included. Germline loops: CDR1 SNHLY, CDR2 FYNNEI.

J is TRBJ2-7 and V is TRBV11-2; D remains unclear. This CDR3 is 13 amino acids long. The germline CDR1 and CDR2 sequences are SGHAT and FQNNGV. V was cut by 5 bases and J by 0 bases, with 8 bases left in between. CDR3 sequence reads: CASSHTVSYEQYF. The CDR3 bases are TGTGCCAGCAGCCACACAGTCTCCTACGAGCAGTACTTC.

The chain recombines TRBV4-3 with TRBJ1-2; 7 positions match TRBD1. The V segment lost 0 bases and the J segment 6 bases; nucleotides outside the gene matches: 4. The CDR3 spans 14 residues. Germline V lookup: CDR1 LGHNA, CDR2 YSLEER. The CDR3 here is CASSQDRGLDGYTF. The CDR3 bases are TGCGCCAGCAGCCAAGACAGGGGGTTGGATGGCTACACCTTC.

V usage is TRBV7-8 and J usage is TRBJ2-7; D unclear. CDR3 length equals 12 residues. Trimming took off 5 bases at V and 5 bases at J, with 10 bases between the two ends. Germline V gene data show CDR1 as SGHVS and CDR2 as FQNEAQ. In DNA, the CDR3 is TGTGCCAGCAGCCGTACACCGAACGAGCAGTACTTC. Amino acid sequence: CASSRTPNEQYF.

V is TRBV4-2 and J is TRBJ1-3, with D unclear. From germline, CDR1 is LGHNA and CDR2 YNFKEQ. The V and J ends lost 4 bases and 4 bases respectively, with 8 bases between them. This CDR3 spans 13 amino acids. Written as DNA, the CDR3 is TGTGCCAGCAGCCCTCAGGTCGGAAACACCATATATTTT. This gives the protein CASSPQVGNTIYF.

The chain uses TRBV19 and TRBJ2-3, with 13 nucleotides matching TRBD2. The CDR3 covers 19 residues. Trimming removed 3 bases from V and 6 bases from J; junction bases left unmatched: 15. The germline CDR1 and CDR2 sequences are LNHDA and SQIVND (reference sequence). CDR3 nucleotides: TGTGCCAGTAGTATTCCCGACCCGACTAGCGGGGGGATAATCGATACGCAGTATTTT. Amino acid sequence: CASSIPDPTSGGIIDTQYF.

This chain joins TRBV6-5 and TRBJ1-2, with 11 bases lining up with TRBD1. From germline, CDR1 is MNHEY and CDR2 SVGAGI. The junction had 3 bases not matched to a gene; V was cut back by 5 bases and J by 7 bases. CDR3 length: 13 amino acids. The CDR3 sequence is CASSRTGGRGYTF. DNA for the CDR3: TGTGCCAGCAGTCGGACAGGGGGCCGTGGCTACACCTTC.

The rearrangement uses TRBV9 and TRBJ2-1; a weak D match, TRBD1 (7 bases). V was cut by 6 bases and J by 4 bases, with 17 bases left in between. The CDR3 length is 15 residues. CDR1 is SGDLS, CDR2 YYNGEE, per germline. CDR3 protein: CASNLGGGAYNEQFF. The CDR3 DNA is TGTGCCAGCAACCTAGGAGGGGGCGCGTACAATGAGCAGTTCTTC.